The 23 T cell receptor beta chains presented below share a single source sample, sequenced in a study of yellow fever vaccine responses in identical twins. TCRdb recomputed calls from the RT-PCR reads with MiXCR, one row per CDR3 protein. The repertoire has 20,000 or so distinct CDR3 sequences, approximately 70% of them found once; the top ten carry about 2.5%. The sample was T cells from blood (PBMCs), unsorted or a sorted subset (not recorded which), taken before or after yellow fever vaccination (not recorded which). The receptors were gathered from a young woman who received the yellow fever vaccine.

The sample holds one count of this clonotype. The CDR3 sequence is CSVVVRGMNTEAFF. The CDR3 DNA reads as TGCAGCGTTGTAGTACGGGGGATGAACACTGAAGCTTTCTTT. The chain is built from TRBV29-1 and TRBJ1-1; possible D gene TRBD1, 5 bases. The CDR3 has 14 amino acids. Trimming took off 4 bases at V and 0 bases at J, with 12 bases between the two ends. From germline, CDR1 is SQVTM and CDR2 ANQGSEA.

V usage is TRBV11-1 and J usage is TRBJ2-7, with 8 bases matching TRBD1. The V gene's germline CDR1 is SGHAT and CDR2 FQDESV (reference sequence). Trimming cost V 5 bases and J 2 bases; bases outside gene matches: 8. This CDR3 spans 15 amino acids. Here the CDR3 reads CASSTPDRVAYEQYF. As DNA, the CDR3 is TGTGCCAGCAGCACCCCGGACAGGGTCGCCTACGAGCAGTACTTC.

The V call is TRBV6-5, the J call TRBJ2-3; possibly TRBD2 for D (6 bases). Trimming removed 0 bases at V and 4 bases at J, with 11 bases between. Germline V gene data show CDR1 as MNHEY and CDR2 as SVGAGI. This CDR3 is 15 amino acids long. The CDR3 bases are TGTGCCAGCAGTTACTCGTGGCGGGGTCCAGATACGCAGTATTTT. This codes for CASSYSWRGPDTQYF.

This sequence joins TRBV7-6 and TRBJ2-7; TRBD1 matches 11 bases. CDR3 length: 14 residues. V dropped 5 bases and J dropped 3; count of bases not matched to a gene: 3. Per germline, CDR1 SGHVS and CDR2 FNYEAQ. CDR3: CASSPGQGGYEQYF. For the CDR3, the DNA is TGTGCCAGCAGCCCGGGACAGGGGGGCTACGAGCAGTACTTC. Full variable domain (rest looked up from reference TRBV7-6 and TRBJ2-7): GAGVSQSPRYKVTKRGQDVALRCDPISGHVSLYWYRQALGQGPEFLTYFNYEAQQDKSGLPNDRFSAERPEGSISTLTIQRTEQRDSAMYRCASSPGQGGYEQYFGPGTRLTVT.

The chain uses TRBV7-1 and TRBJ2-1; 14 bases align to TRBD2. TRBV7-1 has ORF status, its function being uncertain. Unmatched junction bases numbered 1, after V lost 3 bases and J lost 3 bases. This CDR3 contains 16 residues. CDR3 nucleotide sequence: TGTGCCAGCAGCTCGGGACTAGCGGGAGTCTACAATGAGCAGTTCTTC. This translates into CASSSGLAGVYNEQFF.

This chain uses TRBV20-1 with TRBJ2-3, with D hard to call. Germline CDR1 and CDR2: DFQATT and SNEGSKA (reference sequence). The V end was cut by 2 bases, the J end by 6 bases, with 9 bases between. The CDR3 has 12 amino acids. CDR3 sequence (DNA): TGCAGTGCTAGACCAGGCCTGGATACGCAGTATTTT. Translation: CSARPGLDTQYF.

This rearrangement joins TRBV5-1 to TRBJ2-1; 9 bases fit TRBD2. The CDR3 extends over 15 amino acids. Germline CDR1 SGHRS, CDR2 YFSETQ. The trim removed 1 base at V and 10 bases at J, leaving 9 bases unmatched. The CDR3 here is CASSLLAGSPGEQFF. DNA of the CDR3: TGCGCCAGCAGCTTGCTAGCGGGATCTCCTGGGGAGCAGTTCTTC.

The rearrangement links TRBV12-3 or TRBV12-4 to TRBJ1-1, with TRBD1 matching over 8 bases. The CDR3 consists of 14 residues. The J segment lost 4 bases and the V segment lost 7 bases, leaving 8 bases of the junction unmatched. The DNA for the CDR3 is TGTGCCAGCAAACAGGGGGAGTATGGCACTGAAGCTTTCTTT. The encoded protein is CASKQGEYGTEAFF.

The J gene is TRBJ1-1, the V gene TRBV5-1; D unresolved. The CDR3 has 13 amino acids. V lost 4 bases and J 3 bases, leaving 10 bases between the germline ends. Germline lookup yields CDR1 SGHRS and CDR2 YFSETQ. CDR3 sequence: CASSTLKDTEAFF. The CDR3 DNA sequence: TGCGCCAGCAGCACCCTCAAGGACACTGAAGCTTTCTTT.

The gene calls are TRBV11-1 and TRBJ2-1, with a possible D match to TRBD1 (5 bases). CDR1 is SGHAT, CDR2 FQDESV, per germline (reference sequence). Between the trimmed V and J ends, which lost 1 base and 5 bases, there was a span of 12 bases. The CDR3 runs to 15 residues. The CDR3 DNA reads as TGTGCCAGCAGCTTAGGTACCAGGGTAGACAATGAGCAGTTCTTC. Translated, it gives CASSLGTRVDNEQFF.

The genes are TRBV10-3 and TRBJ2-1; TRBD2 agrees at 13 bases. Germline loops: CDR1 ENHRY, CDR2 SYGVKD. Trimming took 4 bases from V and 8 from J; bases not matched to a gene: 14. The CDR3 has 18 residues. Here the CDR3 DNA reads TGTGCCATCAGTGGGTCCTCAGGACTAGCGGGAGATGGGGATGAGCAGTTCTTC. It specifies CAISGSSGLAGDGDEQFF.

This rearrangement joins TRBV19 to TRBJ2-1; either TRBD1 or TRBD2 may supply D (5 bases each). CDR3 length: 15 residues. Looked up from germline, CDR1 is LNHDA and CDR2 is SQIVND (reference sequence). With 3 bases removed from V and 5 bases from J, the gap between germline ends came to 14 bases. The CDR3 DNA reads as TGTGCCAGTAGTATGGTGGCCGGGGCGAACAATGAGCAGTTCTTC. The encoded protein is CASSMVAGANNEQFF. Combining the CDR3 with reference TRBV19 and TRBJ2-1 gives the whole variable domain DGGITQSPKYLFRKEGQNVTLSCEQNLNHDAMYWYRQDPGQGLRLIYYSQIVNDFQKGDIAEGYSVSREKKESFPLTVTSAQKNPTAFYLCASSMVAGANNEQFFGPGTRLTVL.

The chain employs TRBV20-1 and TRBJ2-1, with 7 bases that match TRBD1. CDR1 and CDR2 (germline): DFQATT, SNEGSKA (reference sequence). With 4 bases clipped from V and 9 bases from J, the junction kept 3 bases outside the gene matches. CDR3 length: 11 amino acids. In nucleotides, the CDR3 is TGCAGTGCTAACAGGGGTATTGAGCAGTTCTTC. It is translated as CSANRGIEQFF.

This clonotype was observed a single time. The chain employs TRBV28 and TRBJ2-7; D gene unclear. The germline V and J ends were trimmed by 8 bases and 9 bases, with 17 bases remaining between them. Germline V gives CDR1 MDHEN, CDR2 SYDVKM. The CDR3 spans 12 residues. CDR3 DNA: TGTGCCAGCCTCGGCCCCACCGGCGTGCAGTACGTC. It yields the protein CASLGPTGVQYV.

The chain is built from TRBV19 and TRBJ1-5, with a weak D call TRBD1 (5 bases). CDR1 is LNHDA, CDR2 SQIVND, per germline (reference sequence). There are 16 residues in the CDR3. The V gene lost 1 base and the J gene lost 2 bases, with 12 bases spanning the gap. The CDR3 sequence is CASSIGREAGNQPQHF. For the CDR3, the DNA is TGTGCCAGTAGTATAGGCAGGGAGGCAGGCAATCAGCCCCAGCATTTT.

The rearrangement links TRBV18 to TRBJ2-2; 8 positions agree with TRBD2. CDR3 length: 16 residues. Germline V gene data show CDR1 as KGHSH and CDR2 as LQKENI. The trim removed 1 base at V and 3 bases at J, leaving 4 bases unmatched. The CDR3 spells CASSPRTAGDTGELFF. Written as DNA, the CDR3 is TGTGCCAGCTCACCACGGACAGCGGGGGACACCGGGGAGCTGTTTTTT.

The J gene is TRBJ2-1, the V gene TRBV29-1; 9 positions match TRBD2. V shed 0 bases, J shed 5 bases, and the junction held 8 bases outside the gene matches. The CDR3 runs to 16 residues. Germline V lookup: CDR1 SQVTM, CDR2 ANQGSEA. CDR3 sequence (DNA): TGCAGCGTTGAAGATCCGGCTAGCGGGAAACACAATGAGCAGTTCTTC. Its translation is CSVEDPASGKHNEQFF.

This chain connects TRBV20-1 to TRBJ1-3, with D maybe TRBD1 (5 bases). Germline CDR1 and CDR2: DFQATT and SNEGSKA (reference sequence). The CDR3 extends over 15 amino acids. Trimming pared 6 bases from V and 3 bases from J, leaving 18 bases between. CDR3 sequence (DNA): TGCAGTGCAGAGGAGCAGGGATCGGTTGGAAACACCATATATTTT. It encodes CSAEEQGSVGNTIYF.

The rearrangement uses TRBV5-4 and TRBJ1-1; 9 nucleotides align to TRBD1. The junction had 7 bases not matched to a gene; V was cut back by 3 bases and J by 4 bases. CDR3 length: 15 residues. Germline assignment: CDR1 SGHNT and CDR2 YYREEE (reference sequence). DNA of the CDR3: TGTGCCAGCAGCTGGGGACAGGGTTCGGCCACTGAAGCTTTCTTT. Its translation is CASSWGQGSATEAFF.

The chain carries TRBV11-2 and TRBJ1-1; D unresolved. Germline CDR1 reads SGHAT; CDR2 reads FQNNGV. This CDR3 comprises 15 residues. V lost 0 bases and J lost 0, with 8 bases in between. CDR3 in DNA: TGTGCCAGCAGCTTAGAGTACGGCCTGAACACTGAAGCTTTCTTT. It translates to CASSLEYGLNTEAFF.

The chain couples TRBV3-1 to TRBJ2-3; TRBD2 agrees at 8 bases. The germline CDR1 and CDR2 sequences are LGHDT and YNNKEL (reference sequence). The CDR3 covers 17 residues. V shed 3 bases and J 7 bases; nucleotides not matched to a gene: 15. CDR3 region: CASSHQSGGRYRYTQYF. CDR3 sequence (DNA): TGTGCCAGCAGCCACCAGAGCGGGGGCCGATATCGGTATACGCAGTATTTT.

The rearrangement links TRBV29-1 to TRBJ1-1, with D maybe TRBD1 (6 bases). From germline, CDR1 is SQVTM and CDR2 ANQGSEA. V dropped 5 bases and J dropped 2 bases, with 18 bases sitting between them. The CDR3 spans 15 residues. The CDR3 nucleotides are TGCAGCGTTCACACCGGGACACGGATCAACACTGAAGCTTTCTTT. Encoded protein: CSVHTGTRINTEAFF.

The chain employs TRBV11-1 and TRBJ2-7; tentative D call: TRBD1 (6 bases). The CDR3 has 14 amino acids. Germline V gene sequence: CDR1 SGHAT, CDR2 FQDESV (reference sequence). Trimming removed 5 bases at V and 3 bases at J, with 14 bases between. The CDR3 DNA follows: TGTGCCAGCAGCCTAGGGACACAGAACTACGAGCAGTACTTC. Protein: CASSLGTQNYEQYF. The full variable domain, rest sourced from reference TRBV11-1 and TRBJ2-7, is EAEVAQSPRYKITEKSQAVAFWCDPISGHATLYWYRQILGQGPELLVQFQDESVVDDSQLPKDRFSAERLKGVDSTLKIQPAELGDSAMYLCASSLGTQNYEQYFGPGTRLTVT.